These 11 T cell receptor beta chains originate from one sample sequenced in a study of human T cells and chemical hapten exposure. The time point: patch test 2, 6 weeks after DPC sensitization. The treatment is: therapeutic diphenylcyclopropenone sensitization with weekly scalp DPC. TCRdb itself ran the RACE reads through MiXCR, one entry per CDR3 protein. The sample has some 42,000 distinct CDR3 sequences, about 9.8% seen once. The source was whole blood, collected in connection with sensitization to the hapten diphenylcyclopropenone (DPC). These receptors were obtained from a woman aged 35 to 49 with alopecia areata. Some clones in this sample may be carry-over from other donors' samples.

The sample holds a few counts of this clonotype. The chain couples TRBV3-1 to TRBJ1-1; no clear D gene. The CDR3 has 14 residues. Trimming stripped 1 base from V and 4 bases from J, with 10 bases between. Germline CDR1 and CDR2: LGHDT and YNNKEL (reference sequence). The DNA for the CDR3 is TGTGCCAGCAGCCAAGGTTCGTGGAGCACTGAAGCTTTCTTT. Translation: CASSQGSWSTEAFF.

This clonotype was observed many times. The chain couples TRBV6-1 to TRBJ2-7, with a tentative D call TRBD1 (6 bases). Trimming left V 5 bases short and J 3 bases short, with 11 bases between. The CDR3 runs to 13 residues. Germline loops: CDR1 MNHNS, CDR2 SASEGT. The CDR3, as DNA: TGTGCCAGCAGTCGGACAGCCTTCTACGAGCAGTACTTC. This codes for CASSRTAFYEQYF.

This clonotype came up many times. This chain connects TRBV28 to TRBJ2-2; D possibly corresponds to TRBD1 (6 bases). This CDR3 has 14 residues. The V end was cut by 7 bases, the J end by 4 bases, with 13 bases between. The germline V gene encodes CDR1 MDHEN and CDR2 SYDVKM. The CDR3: CASNNRVPTGELFF. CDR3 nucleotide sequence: TGTGCCAGCAATAACAGGGTTCCCACCGGGGAGCTGTTTTTT. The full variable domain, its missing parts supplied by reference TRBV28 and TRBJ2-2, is DVKVTQSSRYLVKRTGEKVFLECVQDMDHENMFWYRQDPGLGLRLIYFSYDVKMKEKGDIPEGYSVSREKKERFSLILESASTNQTSMYLCASNNRVPTGELFFGEGSRLTVL.

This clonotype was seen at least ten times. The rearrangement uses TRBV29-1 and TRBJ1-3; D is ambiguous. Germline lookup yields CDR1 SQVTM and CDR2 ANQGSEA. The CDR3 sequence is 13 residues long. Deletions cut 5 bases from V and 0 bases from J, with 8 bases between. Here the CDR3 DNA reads TGCAGCGTTTGGGCAAACTCTGGAAACACCATATATTTT. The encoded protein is CSVWANSGNTIYF.

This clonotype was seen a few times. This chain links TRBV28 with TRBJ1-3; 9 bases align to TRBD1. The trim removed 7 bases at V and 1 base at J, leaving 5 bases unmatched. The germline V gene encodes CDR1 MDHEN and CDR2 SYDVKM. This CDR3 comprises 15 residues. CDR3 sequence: CASMTGGLSGNTIYF. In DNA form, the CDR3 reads TGTGCCAGCATGACAGGGGGGCTTTCTGGAAACACCATATATTTT.

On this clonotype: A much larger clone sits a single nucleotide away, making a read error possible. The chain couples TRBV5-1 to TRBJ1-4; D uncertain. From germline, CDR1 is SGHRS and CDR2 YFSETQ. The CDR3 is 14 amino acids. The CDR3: CPSSLGTTNEKLFF. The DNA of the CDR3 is TGCCCCAGCAGCTTGGGGACAACTAATGAAAAACTGTTTTTT.

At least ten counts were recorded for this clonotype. CDR3: CSAKLGGAFF. The CDR3 coding sequence is TGCAGTGCTAAATTGGGGGGAGCTTTCTTT. The chain recombines TRBV20-1 with TRBJ1-1; perhaps TRBD1 as D (5 bases). V was cut by 4 bases and J by 10 bases, with 10 bases left in between. This CDR3 region has 10 residues. CDR1 and CDR2 from the germline V gene are DFQATT and SNEGSKA (reference sequence).

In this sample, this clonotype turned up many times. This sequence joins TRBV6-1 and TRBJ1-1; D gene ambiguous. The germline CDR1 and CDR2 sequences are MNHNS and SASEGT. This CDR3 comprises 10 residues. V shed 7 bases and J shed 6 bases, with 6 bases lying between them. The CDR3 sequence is CASNRAEAFF. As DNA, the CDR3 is TGTGCCAGCAACCGCGCTGAAGCTTTCTTT.

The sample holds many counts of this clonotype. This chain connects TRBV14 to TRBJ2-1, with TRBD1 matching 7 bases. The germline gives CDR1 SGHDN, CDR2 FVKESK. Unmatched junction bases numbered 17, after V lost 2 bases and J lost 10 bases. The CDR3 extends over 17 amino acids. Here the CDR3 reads CASSQRTGTVALGEQFF. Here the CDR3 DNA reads TGTGCCAGCAGCCAACGGACCGGGACAGTGGCGTTAGGGGAGCAGTTCTTC. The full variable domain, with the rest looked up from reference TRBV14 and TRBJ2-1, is EAGVTQFPSHSVIEKGQTVTLRCDPISGHDNLYWYRRVMGKEIKFLLHFVKESKQDESGMPNNRFLAERTGGTYSTLKVQPAELEDSGVYFCASSQRTGTVALGEQFFGPGTRLTVL.

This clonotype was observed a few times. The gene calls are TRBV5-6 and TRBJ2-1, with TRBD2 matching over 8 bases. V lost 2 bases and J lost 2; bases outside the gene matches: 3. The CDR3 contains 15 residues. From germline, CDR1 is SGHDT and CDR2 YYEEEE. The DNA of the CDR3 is TGTGCCAGCAGCTTCCTAGCGGGCACCTACAATGAGCAGTTCTTC. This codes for CASSFLAGTYNEQFF.

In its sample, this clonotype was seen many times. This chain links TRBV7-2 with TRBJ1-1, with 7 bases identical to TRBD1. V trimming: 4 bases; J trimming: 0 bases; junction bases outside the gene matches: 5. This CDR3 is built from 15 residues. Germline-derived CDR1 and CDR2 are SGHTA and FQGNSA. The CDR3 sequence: CASSSPQGVNTEAFF. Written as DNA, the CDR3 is TGTGCCAGCAGCTCGCCCCAGGGGGTGAACACTGAAGCTTTCTTT.